The 6 T cell receptor beta chains listed next were all sequenced from one sample in a study of type 1 regulatory T cells. MiXCR, applied by TCRdb to the reads, yields one record per CDR3 protein. This table holds about 24,000 distinct CDR3 sequences, about two thirds found once. For these TCRs, the target antigens are not known. The specimen sequenced was cultured T cells, either the whole culture or a sorted T cell fraction (not recorded which). As to subset: Tr1-enriched cell product generated in vitro against host alloantigens. These receptors originate from a human donor in good health.

The chain combines TRBV5-1 with TRBJ2-5; D remains ambiguous. This CDR3 region has 14 residues. From germline, CDR1 is SGHRS and CDR2 YFSETQ. V shed 5 bases and J shed 1 base, with 12 bases lying between them. Here the CDR3 reads CASSPQSTQETQYF. CDR3 nucleotides: TGCGCCAGCAGTCCACAGTCCACCCAAGAGACCCAGTACTTC.

This clonotype has just one count. The chain recombines TRBV5-1 with TRBJ1-1; maybe TRBD1 (5 bases). The germline CDR1 and CDR2 sequences are SGHRS and YFSETQ. V was pared by 5 bases and J by 0 bases, with 26 bases between. The length of the CDR3 is 19 residues. The CDR3: CASRGDDWDVTLVNTEAFF. CDR3 bases: TGCGCCAGCAGGGGGGACGACTGGGATGTGACTCTGGTGAACACTGAAGCTTTCTTT.

The J gene is TRBJ1-1, the V gene TRBV18; D unclear. V was cut by 3 bases and J by 1 base, with 6 bases left in between. The germline V gene encodes CDR1 KGHSH and CDR2 LQKENI. CDR3 size: 13 residues. This chain's CDR3 is CASSPWRNTEAFF. CDR3 bases: TGTGCCAGCTCACCCTGGAGGAACACTGAAGCTTTCTTT.

The V and J genes are TRBV11-2 and TRBJ1-3; D is uncertain. This CDR3 has 15 residues. Germline CDR1 and CDR2: SGHAT and FQNNGV. The V gene lost 0 bases and the J gene lost 0 bases, with 6 bases spanning the gap. The CDR3 nucleotides are TGTGCCAGCAGCTTAGATAATTTCTCTGGAAACACCATATATTTT. Its translation is CASSLDNFSGNTIYF.

The rearrangement links TRBV5-1 to TRBJ2-3; D uncertain. Germline CDR1 SGHRS, CDR2 YFSETQ. V lost 0 bases to trimming and J lost 0 bases, with 8 bases between them. The CDR3 is 15 amino acids. The CDR3 nucleotides are TGCGCCAGCAGCTTGGAGGGCCCTAGCACAGATACGCAGTATTTT. Its translation: CASSLEGPSTDTQYF. The full variable domain, rest sourced from reference TRBV5-1 and TRBJ2-3, is KAGVTQTPRYLIKTRGQQVTLSCSPISGHRSVSWYQQTPGQGLQFLFEYFSETQRNKGNFPGRFSGRQFSNSRSEMNVSTLELGDSALYLCASSLEGPSTDTQYFGPGTRLTVL.

The V call is TRBV20-1, the J call TRBJ2-1; 13 bases line up with TRBD2. Germline V gene lookup returns CDR1 DFQATT and CDR2 SNEGSKA (reference sequence). The V and J ends lost 6 bases and 1 base, in that order; junction bases with no gene match: 6. This CDR3 comprises 16 residues. The CDR3 sequence is CSALGTSGASYNEQFF. CDR3 coding DNA: TGCAGTGCCCTGGGGACTAGCGGGGCATCCTACAATGAGCAGTTCTTC.